The present TCR beta chain was sequenced within a study of T cells after yellow fever vaccination. With 8 bases removed from V and 3 bases from J, the gap between germline ends came to 7 bases. Germline lookup yields CDR1 MGHDK and CDR2 SYGVNS. The CDR3 totals 12 residues. Making TCR cDNA involved 5'RACE template switching, which added UMIs and a universal primer site. Via MiXCR, TCRdb re-called the 5' RACE reads, giving one row per CDR3 protein. Of roughly 110,000 distinct CDR3 sequences detected, more than 7.5% appear once; the ten largest clones hold about 25%. This clonotype was counted ten times or more.

The rearrangement uses TRBV25-1 and TRBJ2-2; D not resolved. The material sequenced was CD8+ T cells sorted from PBMCs, taken 45 days after the yellow fever booster vaccination. This TCR was sampled from a man aged 25 to 45 who received the YFV17D yellow fever vaccine. The CDR3 DNA sequence: TGTGCCAGCGACAAGGACACCGGGGAGCTGTTTTTT. As protein: CASDKDTGELFF. The entire variable domain, with the rest obtained from reference TRBV25-1 and TRBJ2-2, is as follows: EADIYQTPRYLVIGTGKKITLECSQTMGHDKMYWYQQDPGMELHLIHYSYGVNSTEKGDLSSESTVSRIRTEHFPLTLESARPSHTSQYLCASDKDTGELFFGEGSRLTVL.